What follows are 26 T cell receptor beta chains derived from one specimen sequenced in a study of cytomegalovirus exposure and HLA in healthy donors. Vbeta (60) and Jbeta (13) primers were used in the PCR. TCRdb's copy holds only in-frame clones and misses some; the assay was immunoSEQ multiplex PCR. The sample yields 70,000 to 95,000 clones, roughly 80% seen once. Sequenced: PBMCs. All receptors derive from a man between 35 and 55 years old in good health and CMV-seronegative.

This clone was counted only a few times. The V call is TRBV4-1, the J call TRBJ1-1, with D possibly TRBD1 on 5 matching bases. Germline loops: CDR1 MGHRA, CDR2 YSYEKL. CDR3 length: 14 amino acids. Trimming took off 4 bases at V and 0 bases at J, with 9 bases between the two ends. The DNA for the CDR3 is TGCGCCAGCAGCCGGGGCTCCATGAACACTGAAGCTTTCTTT. Its translation: CASSRGSMNTEAFF.

The rearrangement joins TRBV10-3 to TRBJ2-5, with D unresolved. Germline loops: CDR1 ENHRY, CDR2 SYGVKD. Trimming removed 6 bases at V and 3 bases at J, with 8 bases between. The CDR3 has 12 residues. CDR3 DNA: TGTGCCATCAGAAACTTAGAAGAGACCCAGTACTTC. It codes for CAIRNLEETQYF.

The V call is TRBV7-8, the J call TRBJ2-1, with 7 bases fitting TRBD2. The CDR3 covers 15 residues. The trim removed 1 base at V and 7 bases at J, leaving 7 bases unmatched. CDR1 SGHVS and CDR2 FQNEAQ come from the germline V gene. CDR3 region: CASSLDLAEGNEQFF. CDR3 in DNA: TGTGCCAGCAGCTTAGACCTAGCGGAGGGTAATGAGCAGTTCTTC.

The chain uses TRBV6-6 and TRBJ2-1, with 8 positions matching TRBD2. Germline lookup yields CDR1 MNHNY and CDR2 SVGAGI (reference sequence). The CDR3 is 16 residues long. The junction had 9 bases not matched to a gene; V was cut back by 2 bases and J by 6 bases. The CDR3 region has the DNA TGTGCCAGCAGTTACCCCCCAGCGGGAGTGGGCAATGAGCAGTTCTTC. This translates into CASSYPPAGVGNEQFF.

The chain uses TRBV5-1 and TRBJ1-4; the D is unclear. V was cut by 4 bases and J by 7 bases, with 14 bases left in between. The CDR3 has 14 residues. Germline V gene sequence: CDR1 SGHRS, CDR2 YFSETQ. CDR3 loop: CASSAGRKSEKLFF. The CDR3 bases are TGCGCCAGCAGCGCAGGAAGGAAGAGTGAAAAACTGTTTTTT.

The CDR3 spells CASSLGNRHQPQHF. DNA of the CDR3: TGTGCCAGCAGCTTAGGGAACAGGCATCAGCCCCAGCATTTT. The gene calls are TRBV7-2 and TRBJ1-5, with a tentative D call TRBD1 (5 bases). The V gene lost 1 base and the J gene lost 5 bases, with 9 bases spanning the gap. Germline-derived CDR1 and CDR2 are SGHTA and FQGNSA. The CDR3 is 14 amino acids.

This sequence joins TRBV10-3 and TRBJ2-3; 9 bases match TRBD2. The junction had 5 bases not matched to a gene; V was cut back by 4 bases and J by 3 bases. The CDR3 contains 15 residues. The germline V gene encodes CDR1 ENHRY and CDR2 SYGVKD. DNA for the CDR3: TGTGCCATCAGTGTGCCTAGCGGGATTACAGATACGCAGTATTTT. This codes for CAISVPSGITDTQYF.

This clone was seen once. The V gene is TRBV5-1, the J gene TRBJ2-7; unclear D gene. CDR3 size: 13 residues. From germline, CDR1 is SGHRS and CDR2 YFSETQ. V was pared by 4 bases and J by 6 bases, with 14 bases between. DNA for the CDR3: TGCGCCAGCAGCCCCATAACCCCGGGCGAGCAGTACTTC. Its translation: CASSPITPGEQYF.

V gene TRBV9 combines with J gene TRBJ2-2, with D possibly being TRBD1 (6 bases). The germline V gene has CDR1 SGDLS and CDR2 YYNGEE. V lost 4 bases and J lost 7, with 17 bases in between. The CDR3 has 15 amino acids. The CDR3 nucleotides are TGTGCCAGCAGCTCCGGCCTCAGGGGTTTCGGGGAGCTGTTTTTT. Amino acid sequence: CASSSGLRGFGELFF.

This clone has a handful of counts. DNA for the CDR3: TGTGCCTGGATTACGAGGAGGGATACTCACAATGAGCAGTTCTTC. Encoded protein: CAWITRRDTHNEQFF. This chain joins TRBV30 and TRBJ2-1; D may be TRBD2 (6 bases). Germline assignment: CDR1 GTSNPN and CDR2 SVGIG (reference sequence). Trimming left V 4 bases short and J 5 bases short, with 18 bases between. The CDR3 extends over 15 amino acids.

The rearrangement joins TRBV6-5 to TRBJ1-2; TRBD1 matches 9 bases. Looked up from germline, CDR1 is MNHEY and CDR2 is SVGAGI. This CDR3 spans 14 amino acids. J was trimmed by 1 base and V by 8 bases; bases with no gene match: 5. The CDR3 spells CASVGQGFNYGYTF. CDR3 coding DNA: TGTGCCAGCGTGGGACAGGGTTTTAACTATGGCTACACCTTC.

The chain joins TRBV28 to TRBJ2-7; tentatively, D is TRBD1 (5 bases). The CDR3 length is 16 residues. Germline V lookup: CDR1 MDHEN, CDR2 SYDVKM. Trimming pared 5 bases from V and 0 bases from J, leaving 17 bases between. The CDR3 bases are TGTGCCAGCAGTCTCAGACAGATTTTCGCCTCCTACGAGCAGTACTTC. As protein: CASSLRQIFASYEQYF.

J is TRBJ2-1 and V is TRBV15; TRBD1 matches 8 bases. The CDR3 loop spans 12 amino acids. The V and J ends lost 8 bases and 4 bases, in that order; junction bases with no gene match: 1. The V gene's germline CDR1 is LNHNV and CDR2 YYDKDF (reference sequence). The CDR3 bases are TGTGCCACCGGGACAGGTTACAATGAGCAGTTCTTC. Amino acid sequence: CATGTGYNEQFF.

The chain is built from TRBV6-6 and TRBJ2-1; D might be TRBD2 (6 bases). The CDR3 sequence is 13 residues long. Trimming removed 0 bases at V and 15 bases at J, with 15 bases between. Germline V gene sequence: CDR1 MNHNY, CDR2 SVGAGI (reference sequence). The DNA for the CDR3 is TGTGCCAGCAGTTACTCACCTAGCGTAAGCCCGTTCTTC. Translation: CASSYSPSVSPFF.

The chain uses TRBV2 and TRBJ2-2; D uncertain. The V gene lost 4 bases and the J gene lost 5 bases, with 8 bases spanning the gap. Germline V gene lookup returns CDR1 SNHLY and CDR2 FYNNEI. The CDR3 is 13 amino acids. For the CDR3, the DNA is TGTGCCAGCAGTGGCGCGCGAACCGGGGAGCTGTTTTTT. This encodes CASSGARTGELFF.

This clone was counted a few times. Germline and junction disagree at one end, which may indicate a read error. This chain links TRBV7-9 with TRBJ2-7, with 7 bases that match TRBD1. Per germline, CDR1 SEHNR and CDR2 FQNEAQ (reference sequence). This CDR3 is built from 15 residues. CDR3: CSSSLASGQIYEQYF. DNA for the CDR3: TGTTCCAGCAGCTTAGCGTCGGGACAGATCTACGAGCAGTACTTC.

This clone showed up just once. This chain connects TRBV27 to TRBJ2-7, with D possibly matching TRBD2 (6 bases). Trimming removed 5 bases from V and 1 base from J, with 24 bases in between. The CDR3 length is 18 residues. The V gene's germline CDR1 is MNHEY and CDR2 SMNVEV (reference sequence). The CDR3 loop is CASSLYSGPGLGSYEQYF. The CDR3, as DNA: TGTGCCAGCAGTCTTTATAGCGGCCCCGGGTTAGGATCCTACGAGCAGTACTTC.

The CDR3 protein is CASSYGGRTDEQYF. Written as DNA, the CDR3 is TGTGCCAGCAGCTATGGGGGGAGAACGGATGAGCAGTACTTC. V gene TRBV7-2 combines with J gene TRBJ2-7; tentatively, D is TRBD2 (6 bases). CDR3 length: 14 residues. Per the germline V gene, CDR1 is SGHTA and CDR2 is FQGNSA. V shed 4 bases and J shed 7 bases, with 17 bases lying between them.

This clone has a single count. The CDR3 is CASSLGRGGAKNQPQHF. The CDR3 coding sequence is TGTGCCAGCAGCTTGGGTCGGGGGGGCGCGAAGAATCAGCCCCAGCATTTT. The chain is built from TRBV5-6 and TRBJ1-5; a weak D match, TRBD1 (6 bases). This CDR3 comprises 17 residues. With 0 bases removed from V and 4 bases from J, the gap between germline ends came to 17 bases. In germline, CDR1 is SGHDT, CDR2 YYEEEE. The whole variable domain, remainder taken from reference TRBV5-6 and TRBJ1-5, is DAGVTQSPTHLIKTRGQQVTLRCSPKSGHDTVSWYQQALGQGPQFIFQYYEEEERQRGNFPDRFSGHQFPNYSSELNVNALLLGDSALYLCASSLGRGGAKNQPQHFGDGTRLSIL.

The chain combines TRBV7-6 with TRBJ1-1; 8 bases are shared with TRBD1. Germline V lookup: CDR1 SGHVS, CDR2 FNYEAQ. The CDR3 spans 13 residues. The ends lost 5 bases at V and 4 bases at J; junction bases unmatched: 3. In DNA form, the CDR3 reads TGTGCCAGCAGCCTCACAGGGGGCACTGAAGCTTTCTTT. Protein: CASSLTGGTEAFF.

The rearrangement joins TRBV2 to TRBJ1-6; 9 nucleotides agree with TRBD1. This CDR3 has 17 amino acids. V shed 1 base, J shed 9 bases, and the junction held 10 bases outside the gene matches. Germline V gives CDR1 SNHLY, CDR2 FYNNEI. CDR3 amino acids: CASSEEGQGVGSSPLHF. CDR3 DNA: TGTGCCAGCAGTGAAGAGGGACAGGGCGTAGGGAGTTCACCCCTCCACTTT.

The V call is TRBV6-5, the J call TRBJ1-5, with unresolved D. This CDR3 has 15 amino acids. From germline, CDR1 is MNHEY and CDR2 SVGAGI. V shed 5 bases and J shed 1 base, with 12 bases lying between them. This chain's CDR3 is CASSPVLGSNQPQHF. The CDR3 coding sequence is TGTGCCAGCAGTCCCGTTCTAGGCAGCAATCAGCCCCAGCATTTT.

The chain links TRBV7-2 to TRBJ1-6; no firm D call. Looked up from germline, CDR1 is SGHTA and CDR2 is FQGNSA. The CDR3 runs to 15 residues. Trimming stripped 4 bases from V and 10 bases from J, with 17 bases between. The CDR3 spells CASSSLGLYDSPLHF. As DNA, the CDR3 is TGTGCCAGCAGCTCCCTGGGCCTGTACGACTCACCCCTCCACTTT.

The CDR3, as DNA: TGTGCCTGTGACAGGGGCCCCTACGAGCAGTACTTC. It yields the protein CACDRGPYEQYF. V gene TRBV30 combines with J gene TRBJ2-7, with 8 positions matching TRBD1. This CDR3 has 12 residues. Trimming at V came to 6 bases and at J to 2 bases, leaving 3 bases not matched to a gene. Germline V gene data show CDR1 as GTSNPN and CDR2 as SVGIG (reference sequence).

This CDR3 is CASRVDSATNEKLFF. In DNA, the CDR3 is TGTGCCAGCAGGGTTGACAGCGCAACTAATGAAAAACTGTTTTTT. The V call is TRBV7-9, the J call TRBJ1-4, with D perhaps matching TRBD1 (5 bases). This CDR3 comprises 15 residues. V shed 6 bases and J shed 0 bases, with 11 bases lying between them. CDR1 and CDR2 from the germline V gene are SEHNR and FQNEAQ (reference sequence).

This clone showed up just once. The CDR3 region has the DNA TGCGCCAGCAGCCAAGAAGTGGGACTAGCGGCCAATGAGCAGTTCTTC. Translation: CASSQEVGLAANEQFF. The genes are TRBV4-1 and TRBJ2-1, with 11 bases fitting TRBD2. Looked up from germline, CDR1 is MGHRA and CDR2 is YSYEKL. CDR3 length: 16 residues. J gave up 6 bases and V 0 bases, and 4 bases lay outside the gene matches.